Given below is one TCR beta chain in context. CDR3 regions were amplified by Arm-PCR using iRepertoire HTBI primers to build TCR beta libraries. TCRdb used MiXCR to reprocess the multiplex PCR reads, holding one entry per CDR3 protein. This table holds around 400,000 distinct CDR3 sequences, 20% to 30% found once. The sample belongs to a study of regulatory T cells in long-lasting Graves disease. V shed 7 bases, J shed 5 bases, and the junction held 15 bases outside the gene matches. In germline, CDR1 is KGHDR, CDR2 SFDVKD. This CDR3 is 17 amino acids long. The time point here: persistent/refractory GD, antithyroid drugs over 5 years with positive TRAb. Generation of the TCR library employed RNA extracted from PBMCs. Patients with Graves' disease were diagnosed by American Thyroid Association guidelines. An endocrinology department in Xi'an, China, supplied the patients. Approximately 9-milliliter peripheral blood samples went into EDTA tubes.

The receptor was isolated from a female donor with Graves disease. The specimen comprised peripheral blood mononuclear cells (PBMCs), sampled when the disease was refractory, from a patient treated with antithyroid drugs. The rearrangement uses TRBV24-1 and TRBJ2-5, with 10 nucleotides matching TRBD2. The CDR3: CATSSSLLAGVSETQYF. CDR3 DNA sequence: TGTGCCACCAGCTCCTCACTTCTAGCGGGAGTTTCGGAGACCCAGTACTTC.